These 4 T cell receptor beta chains were sequenced from one sample in a study of post-analysis software for immune sequencing data. Study outcomes and limitations: When patients were compared with controls, a handful of TRBV segments were more frequent, TRBV5-6, TRBV5-1 and TRBV20-1 among them.

Unique molecular identifiers were built into the TCR beta cDNA libraries. TCRdb used MiXCR to reprocess the PCR reads, holding one entry per CDR3 protein. The data show 400,000 to 500,000 distinct CDR3 sequences, approximately 37% seen once. No antigen has been identified for these receptors. The sequencing sample was made of blood. These receptors came from a girl aged 2 to 10 with multiple sclerosis.

This clonotype was detected only once. This sequence joins TRBV7-9 and TRBJ1-6, with D possibly matching TRBD1 (6 bases). V lost 5 bases, J lost 9 bases, and 14 bases lay in between. The CDR3 is 14 amino acids. Germline lookup yields CDR1 SEHNR and CDR2 FQNEAQ (reference sequence). The CDR3 DNA is TGTGCCAGCAGCCCCCTCGGGGGGGCTTCACCCCTCCACTTT. Translating gives CASSPLGGASPLHF.

Many counts were recorded for this clonotype. This chain connects TRBV6-5 to TRBJ2-3; D may be TRBD2 (6 bases). Germline V CDR1 and CDR2: MNHEY, SVGAGI. The CDR3 runs to 15 residues. Trimming left V 0 bases short and J 0 bases short, with 7 bases between. The CDR3 DNA is TGTGCCAGCAGTTACTCAGGGACTAGCACAGATACGCAGTATTTT. Protein product: CASSYSGTSTDTQYF.

The chain is built from TRBV12-3 or TRBV12-4 and TRBJ2-2, with D hard to call. Between the trimmed V and J ends, which lost 1 base and 5 bases, there was a span of 11 bases. This CDR3 comprises 15 residues. CDR3 sequence (DNA): TGTGCCAGCAGTTTAGGGTTCGGATTTACCGGGGAGCTGTTTTTT. Encoded protein: CASSLGFGFTGELFF.

This chain uses TRBV29-1 with TRBJ2-7, with 12 bases fitting TRBD2. Germline assignment: CDR1 SQVTM and CDR2 ANQGSEA. Trimming took 3 bases from V and 2 from J; bases not matched to a gene: 2. This CDR3 is built from 14 residues. Written as DNA, the CDR3 is TGCAGCGTTGAGGGACTAGCGGGTCCCTACGAGCAGTACTTC. Residues: CSVEGLAGPYEQYF.